This TCR beta chain derives from a study of blood T cell repertoires in COVID-19 (dated by TCRdb to the early 2020s). Looking at the study overall: The collaborator samples originated in the United States, Italy and Spain and spanned the acute and convalescent phases of COVID-19. The material from the prospective study consisted of cDNA or gDNA derived from T cells, B-cell-depleted T cells, or PBMCs. Deeply sampled blood TCRbeta repertoires from subjects exposed to, actively infected with, or recovered from COVID-19 were included in the dataset. The repertoires were released in a freely available public database meant as a resource for research on the immune response to SARS-CoV-2. The samples were drawn from the first 160 participants of the ongoing ImmuneRACE study and from some 1,300 subjects provided by 6 global collaborators. The sample metadata nearly always contained a de-identified subject ID, COVID-19 status, age in years and sex. HLA class I and class II types, where available, came from metadata supplied by the sample provider rather than from assay-based typing. General conclusions and limits of the study: The amount of clinical and demographic metadata varied by source and participant and was provided uncurated.

Notes on this clone: Its antigen remains unidentified. No much larger clone exists at a distance of one base, and base qualities are not known.

The germline V gene specifies KGHDR as CDR1 and SFDVKD as CDR2. From cysteine to phenylalanine, the CDR3 is 14 amino acids long. Only the CDR3 part of the read is kept: 42 bases, read in frame from the first base. V is cut back by 2 bases and J by 6 bases, with 2 bases in the junction unmatched. TCRbeta CDR3 regions were amplified from genomic DNA using the immunoSEQ Assay, a bias-controlled multiplex PCR. The study's processing was this. The number of nucleated cells in each sample was estimated from the amplification of reference gene primers within the assay. Sequence reads were collapsed and filtered to measure the absolute abundance of every unique TCRbeta CDR3 rearrangement. Productive Simpson clonality was computed per sample as the square root of Simpson's diversity index over productive rearrangements. The table comes from immuneACCESS by way of TCRdb, which keeps in-frame sequences with V and J called. Part of the clones is missing from these tables; in studies checked, under half for an unresolved V gene and the rest for unknown reasons. That table gives V, J and clone size, and the DNA gave D and trimming. Present in this sample are some 120,000 clones, almost 70% of which were seen just once. The ten largest clones represent 2% to 2.5% of the sample.

The collaborating institutions used their own protocols to collect whole blood in K2EDTA tubes. For TCRbeta analysis, collaborators shipped samples in one of three forms: frozen whole blood, isolated PBMCs, or DNA extracted from either of those sample types. The clonotype originates from a woman in her 70s with acute or convalescent COVID-19. The sequence is built from TRBV24-1 and TRBJ2-1, with 8 junctional bases fitting TRBD2. Material: peripheral blood. The CDR3 loop reads CATSDSGRGNEQFF. The DNA sequence reads TGTGCCACCAGTGATTCCGGGAGGGGCAATGAGCAGTTCTTC.